This is a list of T cell receptor beta chains from one sample in a study of control samples from healthy donors and cancer patients. Assay used: immunoSEQ multiplex PCR; TCRdb lists only in-frame clones, some missing. The profile shows approximately 170,000 clones, 90% of them singletons. Sequenced material: blood. All receptors come from a woman between 50 and 59 years old in good health. Both conserved end residues are trimmed from each CDR3. Only part of the rows carry a size: once, few, many, or a class if the clone is expanded.

size	J	V	CDR3
NA	TRBJ1-6	TRBV28	ASSKGGQVSPLH
NA	TRBJ1-1	TRBV28	ASSLRYEAF
NA	TRBJ2-6	TRBV6-5	ASSLQGGGANVLT
NA	TRBJ1-2	TRBV10-2	ASSVTGGNGYT
NA	TRBJ1-2	TRBV2	ASSEEGSSYGYT
NA	TRBJ2-7	TRBV18	ASSPLSYEQY
once	TRBJ2-3	TRBV5-1	ASSLSRDVDTQY
NA	TRBJ2-2	TRBV4-3	ASSQDGDSLGGELF
once	TRBJ2-7	TRBV5-4	ASSLEVQGDYEQY
NA	TRBJ2-5	TRBV11-3	ASSFKTANLETQY
NA	TRBJ1-3	TRBV7-8	ASSLGVSGIISGNTIY
NA	TRBJ1-6	TRBV28	ASLSPSSPLH
NA	TRBJ1-1	TRBV18	ASSPGQDTEAF
NA	TRBJ1-4	TRBV19	ASSPKASHEKLF
NA	TRBJ1-5	TRBV19	ASTFNRGLGNQPQH
NA	TRBJ2-7	TRBV15	ATSRGGDSFYEQY
NA	TRBJ2-7	TRBV7-9	ASSDRGSPSDEQY